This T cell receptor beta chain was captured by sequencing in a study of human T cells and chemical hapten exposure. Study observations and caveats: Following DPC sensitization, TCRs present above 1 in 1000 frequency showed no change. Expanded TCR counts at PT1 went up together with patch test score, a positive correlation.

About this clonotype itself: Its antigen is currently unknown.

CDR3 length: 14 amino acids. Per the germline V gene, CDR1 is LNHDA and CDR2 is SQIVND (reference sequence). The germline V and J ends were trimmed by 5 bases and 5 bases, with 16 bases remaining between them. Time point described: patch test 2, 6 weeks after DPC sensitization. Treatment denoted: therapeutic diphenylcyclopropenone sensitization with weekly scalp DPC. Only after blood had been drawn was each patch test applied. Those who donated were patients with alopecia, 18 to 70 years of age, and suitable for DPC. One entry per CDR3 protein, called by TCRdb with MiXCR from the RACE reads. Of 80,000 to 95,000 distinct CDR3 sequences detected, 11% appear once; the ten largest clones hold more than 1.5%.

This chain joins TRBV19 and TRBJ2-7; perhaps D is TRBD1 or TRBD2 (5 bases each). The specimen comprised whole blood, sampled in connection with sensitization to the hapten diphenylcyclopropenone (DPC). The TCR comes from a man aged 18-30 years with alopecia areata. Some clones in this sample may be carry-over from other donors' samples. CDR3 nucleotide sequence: TGTGCCAGTAGTGTCTCAGGGAGTCGGAACGAGCAGTACTTC. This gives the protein CASSVSGSRNEQYF.